This T cell receptor (beta chain) is from a study of blood T cell repertoires in COVID-19. Study summary: T cells, B-cell-depleted T cells, or PBMCs provided the cDNA or gDNA that served as material.

This CDR3 is 15 amino acids long. Germline V CDR1 and CDR2: MNHEY, SVGAGI. The V and J ends lost 4 bases and 4 bases, in that order; junction bases with no gene match: 5. Source study methods: Reference gene primer amplification gave nucleated cell count estimates. The table came from immunoSEQ multiplex PCR; TCRdb's copy has only in-frame clones and leaves some out. V and J calls and clone size are given by that table; D and trimming were obtained from the DNA. The table lists approximately 170,000 clones, approximately 89% of them singletons, with 2.5% to 4% in the top ten. The origin of this receptor is a man between 70 and 80 years old with acute or convalescent COVID-19. The chain combines TRBV6-5 with TRBJ2-1, with 9 bases fitting TRBD2. Sequenced input: peripheral blood. This CDR3 reads CASSLGSGSYNEQFF. The CDR3 nucleotides are TGTGCCAGCAGTTTGGGTAGCGGGAGTTACAATGAGCAGTTCTTC.